Below are 15 T cell receptor beta chains sequenced from a single sample in a study of blood T cell repertoires in COVID-19. The table came from immunoSEQ multiplex PCR; TCRdb's copy has only in-frame clones and leaves some out. The table includes 150,000 to 200,000 clones, approximately 88% detected once. Sequencing used peripheral blood. The receptors come from a woman aged 60 to 75 with acute or convalescent COVID-19.

This chain joins TRBV18 and TRBJ1-2; 7 bases line up with TRBD1. The CDR3 is made up of 15 amino acids. With V trimmed by 0 bases and J by 8 bases, 9 bases remained unmatched. Germline CDR1 and CDR2: KGHSH and LQKENI. The CDR3 DNA follows: TGTGCCAGCTCACCACCCCAGGGACAGCGGAAGGGCTACACCTTC. It codes for CASSPPQGQRKGYTF.

The chain has TRBV19 and TRBJ2-1; 8 bases line up with TRBD2. The CDR3 consists of 14 residues. Germline assignment: CDR1 LNHDA and CDR2 SQIVND (reference sequence). Germline trimming cut 7 bases from V and 4 bases from J; bases unmatched to any gene: 6. In DNA, the CDR3 is TGTGCCAGTACCAACGGGGGGGCTTACAATGAGCAGTTCTTC. It yields the protein CASTNGGAYNEQFF.

This clone appeared a few times. This chain joins TRBV5-6 and TRBJ2-1; no definite D call. The germline V gene has CDR1 SGHDT and CDR2 YYEEEE. V lost 1 base, J lost 3 bases, and 14 bases lay in between. This CDR3 is built from 16 residues. The CDR3 nucleotides read TGTGCCAGCAGCTTGTTACGGTCGCCCTTCTACAATGAGCAGTTCTTC. As protein: CASSLLRSPFYNEQFF.

V usage is TRBV12-3 or TRBV12-4 and J usage is TRBJ2-7; D unclear. With 3 bases removed from V and 3 bases from J, the gap between germline ends came to 9 bases. The CDR3 extends over 13 amino acids. The CDR3 nucleotides are TGTGCCAGCAGTTTTGGCTCCAACTACGAGCAGTACTTC. Translating it yields CASSFGSNYEQYF.

A single count supports this clone. The V call is TRBV4-3, the J call TRBJ1-6; no definite D call. This CDR3 spans 14 amino acids. The V end lost 0 bases, the J end lost 11 bases, and 11 bases lay between the germline ends. Germline V gives CDR1 LGHNA, CDR2 YSLEER. Written as DNA, the CDR3 is TGCGCCAGCAGCCAAGATTCGAGGCTTCCACCCCTCCACTTT. It translates to CASSQDSRLPPLHF.

CDR3 sequence reads: CASSRGGLGNQPQHF. The CDR3 DNA follows: TGTGCCAGCAGTCGAGGGGGTTTGGGCAATCAGCCCCAGCATTTT. V usage is TRBV6-2 or TRBV6-3 and J usage is TRBJ1-5; D perhaps matches TRBD1 (6 bases). The germline V gene encodes CDR1 MNHEY and CDR2 SVGEGT. V lost 5 bases and J lost 2, with 13 bases in between. The CDR3 totals 15 residues.

This clone was found a few times. The chain employs TRBV7-3 and TRBJ2-5; D is perhaps TRBD1 (6 bases). CDR1 is SGHTA, CDR2 FQGTGA, per germline. The CDR3 totals 14 residues. The V gene lost 5 bases and the J gene lost 4 bases, with 14 bases spanning the gap. This CDR3 reads CASSPGQGLETQYF. The CDR3 DNA reads TGTGCCAGCAGCCCAGGGCAGGGGTTAGAGACCCAGTACTTC. Full variable domain (remainder filled in from reference TRBV7-3 and TRBJ2-5): GAGVSQTPSNKVTEKGKYVELRCDPISGHTALYWYRQSLGQGPEFLIYFQGTGAADDSGLPNDRFFAVRPEGSVSTLKIQRTERGDSAVYLCASSPGQGLETQYFGPGTRLLVL.

This clone was counted between two and nine times. V and J are TRBV2 and TRBJ2-5; 15 nucleotides agree with TRBD2. Germline V gives CDR1 SNHLY, CDR2 FYNNEI. The CDR3 is made up of 16 amino acids. With V trimmed by 5 bases and J by 2 bases, 3 bases remained unmatched. Here the CDR3 reads CASSTGTSGGQETQYF. CDR3 DNA sequence: TGTGCCAGCAGTACCGGGACTAGCGGGGGGCAAGAGACCCAGTACTTC.

This clone was observed once. This chain links TRBV7-2 with TRBJ2-5, with a tentative D call TRBD2 (6 bases). The CDR3 runs to 15 residues. Germline loops: CDR1 SGHTA, CDR2 FQGNSA. Deletions cut 5 bases from V and 2 bases from J, with 15 bases between. CDR3 amino acids: CASSTPGRGQETQYF. CDR3 DNA sequence: TGTGCCAGCAGCACACCCGGGCGGGGACAAGAGACCCAGTACTTC.

This sequence joins TRBV5-6 and TRBJ2-1, with TRBD2 matching over 10 bases. Germline values: CDR1 SGHDT, CDR2 YYEEEE. The CDR3 totals 16 residues. After removal of 4 bases from V and 8 bases from J, the junction contained 12 bases not matched to a gene. The CDR3 region is CASSPPGLARGYEQFF. The CDR3 DNA follows: TGTGCCAGCAGCCCTCCGGGACTAGCGAGAGGGTATGAGCAGTTCTTC.

The sample holds a few counts of this clone. The chain couples TRBV29-1 to TRBJ1-1; D is perhaps TRBD1 (5 bases). Trimming shortened V by 1 base and J by 0 bases, and 6 bases separated the two germline ends. This CDR3 comprises 13 residues. CDR1 is SQVTM and CDR2 is ANQGSEA in the germline V gene. CDR3 loop: CSVEATVNTEAFF. CDR3 sequence (DNA): TGCAGCGTTGAAGCGACAGTGAACACTGAAGCTTTCTTT.

This clone was picked up a small number of times. The chain employs TRBV6-5 and TRBJ2-7, with no clear D. From germline, CDR1 is MNHEY and CDR2 SVGAGI. V shed 2 bases and J shed 2 bases, with 7 bases lying between them. The CDR3 spans 13 residues. Written as DNA, the CDR3 is TGTGCCAGCAGTTACCAGGTAACCTACGAGCAGTACTTC. It codes for CASSYQVTYEQYF.

The chain carries TRBV7-6 and TRBJ1-1, with D maybe TRBD1 (5 bases). V was trimmed by 3 bases and J by 5 bases, leaving 19 bases between them. Germline loops: CDR1 SGHVS, CDR2 FNYEAQ. The CDR3 is made up of 16 amino acids. CDR3 sequence: CASSFISGPGGTEAFF. The CDR3, as DNA: TGTGCCAGCAGCTTTATCAGTGGCCCGGGGGGAACTGAAGCTTTCTTT.

This clone was recorded once. V usage is TRBV5-4 and J usage is TRBJ2-2; D possibly corresponds to TRBD1 (6 bases). Per germline, CDR1 SGHNT and CDR2 YYREEE (reference sequence). This CDR3 is built from 16 residues. The V and J ends lost 2 bases and 2 bases respectively, with 13 bases between them. The DNA for the CDR3 is TGTGCCAGCAGCTTAGCAACAGGGCTCAACACCGGGGAGCTGTTTTTT. It encodes CASSLATGLNTGELFF.

The chain couples TRBV24-1 to TRBJ2-5, with 10 bases that match TRBD2. Trimming took 5 bases from V and 12 from J; bases not matched to a gene: 11. CDR3 length: 14 residues. The germline V gene has CDR1 KGHDR and CDR2 SFDVKD. CDR3 residues: CATSGTASGGRKYF. The CDR3, as DNA: TGTGCCACCAGTGGGACGGCTAGCGGGGGACGCAAGTACTTC.